These 15 T cell receptor beta chains share one sample of origin, sequenced in a study of OX40 agonist ivuxolimab in advanced cancers. Clones were sequenced by immunoSEQ multiplex PCR, and TCRdb holds only the in-frame ones, with some missing. The table has 57,000 or so clones, less than 95% seen once; the top ten hold around 15%. Sequencing was performed on CD4+ or CD8+ T cells sorted from blood, taken in a trial of the OX40 agonist ivuxolimab. These receptors all come from an adult with an advanced solid tumor such as melanoma, head and neck, liver or kidney cancer.

The rearrangement links TRBV6-6 to TRBJ1-5; no firm D call. This CDR3 comprises 16 residues. The germline V and J ends were trimmed by 5 bases and 0 bases, with 14 bases remaining between them. Germline V gene sequence: CDR1 MNHNY, CDR2 SVGAGI (reference sequence). CDR3 in DNA: TGTGCCAGCAGTCTACCTGACACGTATAGCAATCAGCCCCAGCATTTT. This sequence encodes CASSLPDTYSNQPQHF.

This chain uses TRBV27 with TRBJ2-5, with no clear D. This CDR3 spans 17 amino acids. In germline, CDR1 is MNHEY, CDR2 SMNVEV (reference sequence). Trimming cost V 6 bases and J 1 base, with 21 bases left between them. The CDR3 DNA follows: TGTGCCAGCAGCTCCCTCTACCCCCTGCTATTCCAAGAGACCCAGTACTTC. Translation: CASSSLYPLLFQETQYF.

V and J are TRBV13 and TRBJ2-5; tentatively, D is TRBD2 (6 bases). The V gene's germline CDR1 is PRHDT and CDR2 FYEKMQ (reference sequence). V was clipped by 5 bases and J by 4 bases, with 11 bases between them. The CDR3 consists of 13 residues. CDR3: CASSRSGGETQYF. CDR3 in DNA: TGTGCCAGCAGCCGTAGCGGCGGAGAGACCCAGTACTTC.

The chain joins TRBV5-4 to TRBJ2-1; D is uncertain. Trimming took 4 bases from V and 5 from J, leaving 19 bases between them. CDR1 is SGHNT, CDR2 YYREEE, per germline (reference sequence). CDR3 length: 16 residues. The CDR3 reads CASSPKVQQINNEQFF. DNA of the CDR3: TGTGCCAGCAGCCCGAAGGTTCAACAGATTAACAATGAGCAGTTCTTC.

The V gene is TRBV7-3, the J gene TRBJ2-1; 14 nucleotides agree with TRBD2. Losses at the gene ends were 4 bases for V and 7 bases for J; bases not matched to a gene: 15. The CDR3 sequence is 19 residues long. Germline lookup yields CDR1 SGHTA and CDR2 FQGTGA. CDR3 loop: CASSSLGGGGTSGSNEQFF. The CDR3 DNA reads as TGTGCCAGCAGCTCTTTAGGGGGAGGAGGGACTAGCGGGAGTAATGAGCAGTTCTTC. The variable domain in full, completed from reference TRBV7-3 and TRBJ2-1, reads GAGVSQTPSNKVTEKGKYVELRCDPISGHTALYWYRQSLGQGPEFLIYFQGTGAADDSGLPNDRFFAVRPEGSVSTLKIQRTERGDSAVYLCASSSLGGGGTSGSNEQFFGPGTRLTVL.

This chain connects TRBV6-5 to TRBJ2-1; the D gene is possibly TRBD2 (6 bases). From germline, CDR1 is MNHEY and CDR2 SVGAGI. The CDR3 extends over 15 amino acids. The germline V and J ends were trimmed by 5 bases and 3 bases, with 14 bases remaining between them. The CDR3 loop is CASSKTEGYYNEQFF. The DNA for the CDR3 is TGTGCCAGCAGTAAGACGGAGGGATACTACAATGAGCAGTTCTTC.

The V gene is TRBV5-6, the J gene TRBJ1-2; 9 nucleotides align to TRBD1. J lost 8 bases, V lost 4 bases, and 6 bases had no gene match. Per germline, CDR1 SGHDT and CDR2 YYEEEE. The length of the CDR3 is 13 residues. The CDR3 region is CASSPGQGRGYTF. For the CDR3, the DNA is TGTGCCAGCAGCCCGGGACAGGGTCGGGGCTACACCTTC. Combining the CDR3 with reference TRBV5-6 and TRBJ1-2 gives the whole variable domain DAGVTQSPTHLIKTRGQQVTLRCSPKSGHDTVSWYQQALGQGPQFIFQYYEEEERQRGNFPDRFSGHQFPNYSSELNVNALLLGDSALYLCASSPGQGRGYTFGSGTRLTVV.

The chain recombines TRBV7-2 with TRBJ1-5; D perhaps matches TRBD1 (5 bases). Germline V gene lookup returns CDR1 SGHTA and CDR2 FQGNSA. The V end lost 2 bases, the J end lost 7 bases, and 9 bases lay between the germline ends. This CDR3 has 13 residues. The CDR3 is CASSLLRVQPQHF. The CDR3 DNA reads as TGTGCCAGCAGCTTACTCAGGGTCCAGCCCCAGCATTTT.

The V call is TRBV7-8, the J call TRBJ2-3; no clear D. V was pared by 1 base and J by 4 bases, with 12 bases between. Germline V lookup: CDR1 SGHVS, CDR2 FQNEAQ. This CDR3 is 15 amino acids long. The CDR3 is CASSLGHGDADTQYF. The CDR3 DNA follows: TGTGCCAGCAGCTTAGGACACGGTGATGCAGATACGCAGTATTTT.

V is TRBV7-2 and J is TRBJ2-7; D not certain. The V end lost 2 bases, the J end lost 0 bases, and 8 bases lay between the germline ends. The germline gives CDR1 SGHTA, CDR2 FQGNSA. The CDR3 is made up of 14 amino acids. CDR3 coding DNA: TGTGCCAGCAGCTTAAGCCGGATCTCCTACGAGCAGTACTTC. It codes for CASSLSRISYEQYF.

The rearrangement joins TRBV19 to TRBJ1-2, with D hard to call. The V end was cut by 6 bases, the J end by 7 bases, with 24 bases between. Looked up from germline, CDR1 is LNHDA and CDR2 is SQIVND (reference sequence). The CDR3 totals 16 residues. For the CDR3, the DNA is TGTGCCAGTAGATCTCTTTCCACCGCCCTTTTGTCTGGCTACACCTTC. As protein: CASRSLSTALLSGYTF.

J is TRBJ2-5 and V is TRBV5-4; 7 nucleotides agree with TRBD1. The V gene's germline CDR1 is SGHNT and CDR2 YYREEE (reference sequence). The CDR3 consists of 17 residues. The trim removed 0 bases at V and 5 bases at J, leaving 13 bases unmatched. CDR3 in DNA: TGTGCCAGCAGCTTGGGCCTTCGGGACAGTGGCGCGGAGACCCAGTACTTC. Its protein is CASSLGLRDSGAETQYF.

V usage is TRBV5-4 and J usage is TRBJ2-3; 11 nucleotides match TRBD2. The CDR3 sequence is 15 residues long. The V gene end was trimmed by 2 bases and the J gene end by 6 bases; junction bases not matched to a gene: 5. The V gene's germline CDR1 is SGHNT and CDR2 YYREEE (reference sequence). The CDR3 DNA reads TGTGCCAGCAGCTTAGGGTCTAGCGGGGGGGATACGCAGTATTTT. Its translation: CASSLGSSGGDTQYF.

The gene calls are TRBV15 and TRBJ1-2; D is unclear. Germline lookup yields CDR1 LNHNV and CDR2 YYDKDF (reference sequence). This CDR3 has 17 residues. Trimming shortened V by 4 bases and J by 4 bases, and 22 bases separated the two germline ends. The CDR3 DNA reads as TGTGCCACCAGCAACTCCCTGGGCAGAAGATTTTTCTATGGCTACACCTTC. Translated: CATSNSLGRRFFYGYTF.

The rearrangement links TRBV7-8 to TRBJ2-7; the match to TRBD1 covers 8 bases. Looked up from germline, CDR1 is SGHVS and CDR2 is FQNEAQ. Germline trimming cut 4 bases from V and 6 bases from J; bases unmatched to any gene: 5. This CDR3 comprises 13 residues. The CDR3 DNA is TGTGCCAGCAGCTCTGGACAGGGAGGCGAGCAGTACTTC. It translates to CASSSGQGGEQYF.